A single T cell receptor (beta chain) is shown here with its context. This clone has at least ten counts. There is no known antigen for this receptor. Base qualities are not at hand, and no much larger clone is one base apart. V trim: 5 bases; J trim: 4 bases; unmatched bases: 5. The germline V gene encodes CDR1 SGHNT and CDR2 YENEEA. The CDR3 starts with the cysteine, ends with the phenylalanine, and has 14 residues. The only DNA kept is the CDR3, 42 bases in frame from the first base. This sample stems from a study of cytomegalovirus exposure and HLA in healthy donors (dated by TCRdb to the late 2010s). Concerning the study at large: In an earlier analysis of some 610 of the donors, around 290 Gb of sequence data and 100 million or so unique TCR beta sequences from 150 million to 200 million T cells were reported. The aim of the study was to test whether cataloging public T cell receptors could identify signatures of past pathogen exposure. To predict cytomegalovirus infection status, the study brought together high-throughput TCR immunosequencing, statistical association of individual TCRs with disease status, and machine learning. Along with the approximately 700-subject first cohort, a separate validation cohort of over a hundred different subjects was used. Donor age, sex, ethnicity and CMV serostatus were compiled together with the repertoire data. On average, around 240,000 unique TCR beta nucleotide sequences were sequenced per donor among 398 genotyped donors of the cohort, with about 19% of those sequences being non-productive. Around 320 gigabases of sequencing data and 78 million or so unique TCR sequences were included in an early release covering about 700 HLA-typed donors. The number of donors typed differed by locus, with about 620-630 for A, B, C, DRB1 and DQB1, roughly 550 for DQA1, approximately 570 for DPA1, and under 490 for DPB1. All discovery cohort repertoires had been generated on a single sequencing platform. The study profiled the T cell repertoires of about 640 subjects by immunosequencing and related them to cytomegalovirus serostatus. In a later genetic analysis, genome-wide SNP genotypes for about 65% of the roughly 670 donors were used, and that subset was treated as a discovery cohort. Four or five DR-DQ haplotypes were handled as single units for association and clustering because linkage in the cohort was strong. Rather than drawing on any new phenotypic data, the later analysis identified candidate immune exposures from TCR beta sequences and the way those sequences occurred across donors. HLA typing covered class I and class II loci at four-digit resolution. In a later analysis, previously published TCR beta repertoires from 550 to 700 donors were re-analyzed and high-resolution HLA genotyping was added so that TCR occurrence patterns could be studied. An earlier analysis of nearly 600 of the donors applied high-throughput TCR beta sequencing to assess whether each TCR beta V gene segment acted as functional or pseudogenic. Among the roughly 400 genotyped donors, around 79% belonged to the genetic ancestry cluster associated with self-reported Caucasian donors.

Study-wide findings and limitations: A few of the identified cytomegalovirus-associated TCR beta chains were confirmed in vitro to be specific for cytomegalovirus antigens. The study listed 164 TCR beta chains as associated with cytomegalovirus. Specific HLA alleles were associated with 15,000 to 20,000 TCR beta sequences at a false discovery rate of 0.05 in a later analysis. Because HLA typing was missing for some donors at each locus, association tests included only the typed subset. The only immune exposure information available for the cohort was CMV serostatus. Only TCR beta chains were sequenced in this cohort, and the absence of alpha or paired-chain data limited detectable features. Broadly in line with IMGT annotations, most TCR beta V segments showed up in productive rearrangements about 90% or about 30% of the time in an earlier analysis of approximately 640 of the donors. Correlated functional status among segregating V segments might reflect linkage disequilibrium, but an unknown experimental factor could not be ruled out. In a later analysis, several top co-occurrence clusters were reported to appear linked to parvovirus B19, influenza, CMV and Epstein-Barr virus. It was suggested by the authors that the approach could potentially be generalized to other disease states and immunological phenotypes. In a later analysis, HLA-associated TCR beta chains were found to be more clonally expanded and to have lower generation probabilities than equally common non-associated chains. Because counts were too low, roughly 16 rarely observed V segments, including chromosome 9 orphons, were left out of the earlier analysis of 587 of the donors. A later genetic analysis associated a missense DCLRE1C variant with V-gene and J-gene trimming of TCR beta chains, and an independent cohort replicated the association. The presence/absence analyses assumed that sequencing depth was roughly uniform across donors, and that assumption may not be true. A group of highly shared sequence variants was considered likely to be a technical artifact of the sequencing pipeline. Most TCR sequences were observed very rarely across donors, whereas some public TCRs were present in many individuals. When HLA alleles, especially DR and DQ, strongly co-occurred, TCR associations were difficult to assign to individual alleles. A further reported finding was that TCR beta sequences accurately predicted the HLA-A and HLA-B alleles for most subjects in the first cohort. The classifier was reported to diagnose cytomegalovirus status with high specificity and sensitivity in both the original cohort and the validation cohort. In a later analysis, TCR association rates were found to vary across HLA loci, with the most associated TCRs seen for DRB1 alleles and the fewest for HLA-C alleles. According to a later genetic analysis, donors in an Asian-associated ancestry cluster had fewer N-insertions in productive TCRs than the approximately 700-donor mean. Because the 87-base-pair reads could not distinguish some IMGT-functional V segments, including TRBV6-2 and TRBV6-3, those segments were excluded. In a later analysis, most CMV-associated TCR beta chains were found to appear HLA-restricted, with HLA associations seemingly driven largely by CMV exposure.

The cohort was made up of approximately 670 healthy bone marrow donors. Cohort members were all nominally healthy when sampled, although unrecorded immune exposures were likely present. The donor was CMV seronegative and was included in the group of about 350 seronegative cohort members. Each donor provided a peripheral blood sample, and peripheral blood mononuclear cells were used for TCR beta sequencing. Genomic DNA extraction from the blood cell samples was performed with the Qiagen DNeasy Blood Extraction Kit. The library was produced with the immunoSEQ multiplex PCR assay. For the multiplex PCR, a mixture combining 60 forward primers for TCR Vbeta segments and 13 reverse primers for TCR Jbeta segments was used. The CDR3 region of rearranged TCR beta genes was amplified from genomic DNA with a multiplex PCR assay. The Illumina HiSeq System was used to sequence the amplified TCR beta libraries as 87-base-pair reads. In the source study's methods: In a later analysis, 80 million or so unique TCR beta chains were counted across the roughly 610 repertoires, and roughly 10 million of these chains were shared by at least two donors. To remove PCR and sequencing errors, raw reads were error-corrected and collapsed into unique sequences using a nearest-neighbor algorithm that merged closely related sequences. CDR3 sequences were aligned to IMGT reference sequences to assign V, D and J gene segments. For a sequence to be retained, at least a six-nucleotide match to both a V gene segment and a J gene segment was required. A rearrangement counted as productive if the CDR3 had no stop codons and remained in frame with V and J, and every other rearrangement counted as non-productive. Following IMGT convention, CDR3 was defined as the stretch from the second conserved V-encoded cysteine up to the conserved J-encoded phenylalanine. Sequences without an unambiguous match to a single V gene segment were excluded from the earlier analysis of about 600 of the donors. An earlier analysis of a few hundred of the donors called V segments functional above 56.7% productive rearrangements and segregating when the between-donor standard deviation exceeded 5%. A statistical classification framework was built for diagnosing cytomegalovirus status from the catalog of TCR beta chain sequences. In a later analysis, TCR nucleotide sequences were compared against IMGT/GENE-DB human TR gene sequences so that V and J genes could be assigned. The TCRdist pipeline was used in a later analysis to assign CDR3 sequences and most-parsimonious VDJ recombination scenarios. In a later analysis, each TCR beta chain was defined by its CDR3 amino acid sequence together with its V-gene family, and reads lacking a unique V-gene family were excluded. In a later analysis, fewer than 650 highly shared, low-generation-probability nucleotide sequences were removed to address suspected cross-contamination and a sequencing artifact. In a later analysis, a clonal expansion index was calculated for each public chain from normalized within-repertoire ranks of inferred template counts. Generation probabilities in a later analysis came from a VDJ recombination model fitted to out-of-frame rearrangements, and those results were checked against IGoR. A later analysis scored TCR-TCR, TCR-HLA and TCR-CMV co-occurrence with hypergeometric tests, applying a repertoire-size bias correction to TCR pairs. False discovery rates were estimated in a later analysis by permuting HLA or CMV assignments 20 times. A later analysis grouped co-occurring TCRs with DBSCAN, adding TCRdist sequence similarity when clustering within HLA-allele-positive subsets. For co-occurrence clustering, repertoires with fewer than 30,000 or more than 120,000 public chains were excluded, along with five repertoires with anomalous nucleotide sharing. The table was pulled from immuneACCESS by TCRdb, which kept in-frame rearrangements only. Such tables lose some clones; where checked, under half of the loss comes from unresolved V genes, and the rest has no known cause. V and J calls and clone size follow that table, whereas D and trimming were derived from the DNA. The sample table contains 95,000 to 100,000 clones; only one count was recorded for roughly 80% of them. The ten largest make up 6% to 8.5% of the sample.

The sequence came from a female donor in good health and CMV-seronegative. The sample was PBMCs. The chain uses TRBV11-3 and TRBJ1-1, with 9 bases in between that match TRBD1. The nucleotide sequence is given as TGTGCCAGCAGCGAACAGGGGGCGCCCACTGAAGCTTTCTTT. This gives the protein CASSEQGAPTEAFF.